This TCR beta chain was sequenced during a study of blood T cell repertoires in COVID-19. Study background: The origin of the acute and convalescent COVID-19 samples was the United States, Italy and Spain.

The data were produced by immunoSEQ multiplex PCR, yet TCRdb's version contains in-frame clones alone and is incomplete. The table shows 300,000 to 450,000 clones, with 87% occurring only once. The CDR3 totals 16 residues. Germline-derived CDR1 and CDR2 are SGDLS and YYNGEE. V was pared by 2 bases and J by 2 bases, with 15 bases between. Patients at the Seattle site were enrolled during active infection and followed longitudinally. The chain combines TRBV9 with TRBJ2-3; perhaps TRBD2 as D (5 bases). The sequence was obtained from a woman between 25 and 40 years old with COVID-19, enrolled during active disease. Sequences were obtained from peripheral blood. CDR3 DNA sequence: TGTGCCAGCAGCGTCCTAACGGGAAGACCCACAGATACGCAGTATTTT. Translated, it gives CASSVLTGRPTDTQYF.